These 9 T cell receptor beta chains were all obtained from the same sample, sequenced in a study of T cell responses to AZD1222 COVID-19 vaccine. Method: immunoSEQ multiplex PCR; TCRdb's copy keeps in-frame clones and lacks some. In the table there are around 100,000 clones, approximately 88% of which are singletons. The input for sequencing was peripheral blood, taken 28 days after the second AZD1222 dose. The receptor set was obtained from an adult who received the AZD1222 COVID-19 vaccine.

This clone has a single count. The chain employs TRBV28 and TRBJ1-5; 8 nucleotides line up with TRBD1. Germline V CDR1 and CDR2: MDHEN, SYDVKM. The CDR3 covers 14 residues. J gave up 6 bases and V 2 bases, and 3 bases lay outside the gene matches. The CDR3 here is CASSLEQGGQPQHF. CDR3 in DNA: TGTGCCAGCAGTTTAGAACAGGGGGGTCAGCCCCAGCATTTT.

The genes are TRBV4-2 and TRBJ2-1, with 11 bases fitting TRBD2. This CDR3 region has 19 residues. V lost 1 base and J lost 5; bases outside the gene matches: 13. Germline CDR1 and CDR2: LGHNA and YNFKEQ. Here the CDR3 DNA reads TGTGCCAGCAGCCAAGTTGGGCTAGCGGGGGGAACCGGTGACAATGAGCAGTTCTTC. Encoded protein: CASSQVGLAGGTGDNEQFF.

This chain uses TRBV4-1 with TRBJ2-4, with 8 bases lining up with TRBD2. Trimming took 6 bases from V and 0 from J; bases not matched to a gene: 22. CDR1 is MGHRA, CDR2 YSYEKL, per germline. The CDR3 length is 21 residues. The CDR3 reads CASSQTLVSRGGDLAKNIQYF. CDR3 nucleotide sequence: TGCGCCAGCAGTCAGACCCTAGTATCTCGGGGGGGGGATTTAGCCAAAAACATTCAGTACTTC.

The J gene is TRBJ1-1, the V gene TRBV7-2, with TRBD1 matching over 8 bases. The junction had 18 bases not matched to a gene; V was cut back by 4 bases and J by 14 bases. This CDR3 spans 15 amino acids. The V gene's germline CDR1 is SGHTA and CDR2 FQGNSA. Here the CDR3 DNA reads TGTGCCAGCAGCTCAGTCCATGGGCCAGGGGGCCGTGCGTTCTTT. This sequence encodes CASSSVHGPGGRAFF.

The chain carries TRBV10-3 and TRBJ1-5; tentatively, D is TRBD1 (6 bases). Trimming stripped 2 bases from V and 4 bases from J, with 9 bases between. There are 14 residues in the CDR3. From germline, CDR1 is ENHRY and CDR2 SYGVKD. Written as DNA, the CDR3 is TGTGCCATCAGTGAGAGCAGGGGAAATCAGCCCCAGCATTTT. Translating gives CAISESRGNQPQHF.

The chain employs TRBV3-1 (or the pseudogene TRBV3-2) and TRBJ1-2; D ambiguous. The germline V gene has CDR1 LGHDT and CDR2 YNNKEL (reference sequence). CDR3 length: 15 residues. V was clipped by 1 base and J by 1 base, with 10 bases between them. Written as DNA, the CDR3 is TGTGCCAGCAGCCAAGGATTCAGAATTAACTATGGCTACACCTTC. It translates to CASSQGFRINYGYTF.

In its sample, this clone was seen a few times. The V call is TRBV6-1, the J call TRBJ1-5, with 9 bases fitting TRBD1. Germline-derived CDR1 and CDR2 are MNHNS and SASEGT. The CDR3 has 14 residues. Germline trimming cut 1 base from V and 6 bases from J; bases unmatched to any gene: 1. CDR3 residues: CASSEGTGAQPQHF. The CDR3 DNA reads TGTGCCAGCAGTGAAGGGACAGGGGCTCAGCCCCAGCATTTT.

This chain connects TRBV27 to TRBJ1-1; possible D gene TRBD1, 6 bases. Deletions cut 8 bases from V and 3 bases from J, with 16 bases between. The germline CDR1 and CDR2 sequences are MNHEY and SMNVEV (reference sequence). The CDR3 loop spans 14 amino acids. CDR3 sequence: CASRAGAAHTEAFF. The DNA of the CDR3 is TGTGCCAGCCGCGCGGGGGCGGCACACACTGAAGCTTTCTTT.

The table lists this clone with a count of one. The chain links TRBV27 to TRBJ1-2; 7 bases line up with TRBD1. Germline V gene sequence: CDR1 MNHEY, CDR2 SMNVEV (reference sequence). CDR3 length: 12 residues. V trimming: 5 bases; J trimming: 4 bases; junction bases outside the gene matches: 1. In nucleotides, the CDR3 is TGTGCCAGCAGTCCAGGGGGCTATGGCTACACCTTC. Its translation is CASSPGGYGYTF.